One TCR beta chain is described in this entry. Produced via immunoSEQ multiplex PCR; TCRdb's table is partial and in-frame only. The repertoire holds 250,000 to 300,000 clones, with roughly 87% as singletons. The data derive from a study of blood T cell repertoires in COVID-19. The CDR3 runs to 14 residues. V was cut by 3 bases and J by 3 bases, with 11 bases left in between. The germline V gene encodes CDR1 SGHTA and CDR2 FQGNSA. The sample consisted of peripheral blood. The chain carries TRBV7-2 and TRBJ1-1; perhaps TRBD1 as D (5 bases). This receptor was taken from a woman aged 50 to 60 who had recovered from COVID-19. CDR3 DNA: TGTGCCAGCAGCTTCCAGGGAGGGGACACTGAAGCTTTCTTT. This gives the protein CASSFQGGDTEAFF.